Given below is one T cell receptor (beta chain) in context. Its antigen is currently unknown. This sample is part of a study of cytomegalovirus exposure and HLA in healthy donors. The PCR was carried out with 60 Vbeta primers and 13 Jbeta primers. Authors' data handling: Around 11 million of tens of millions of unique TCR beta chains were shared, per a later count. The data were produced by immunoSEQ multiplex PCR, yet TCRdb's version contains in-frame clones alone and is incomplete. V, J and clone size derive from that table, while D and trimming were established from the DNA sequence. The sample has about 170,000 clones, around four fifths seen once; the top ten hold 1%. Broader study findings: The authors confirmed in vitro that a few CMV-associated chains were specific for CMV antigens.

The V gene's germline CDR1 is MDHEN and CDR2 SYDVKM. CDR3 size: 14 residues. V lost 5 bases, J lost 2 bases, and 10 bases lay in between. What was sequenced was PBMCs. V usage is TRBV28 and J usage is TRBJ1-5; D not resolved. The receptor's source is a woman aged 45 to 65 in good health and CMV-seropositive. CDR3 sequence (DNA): TGTGCCAGCAGTAAGAGAGTGGGCAATCAGCCCCAGCATTTT. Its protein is CASSKRVGNQPQHF.